This is a list of T cell receptor beta chains from one sample in a study of blood T cell repertoires in COVID-19. Some clones are missing from TCRdb's copy, which holds only in-frame ones; the method was immunoSEQ multiplex PCR. The sample records roughly 250,000 clones, approximately 83% being singletons. The sequenced material came from peripheral blood. These receptors were collected from a man aged 50-60 years with active or convalescent COVID-19. CDR3s include the opening cysteine and the closing phenylalanine or tryptophan. D genes are given only for firm matches. Size values are once, few and many counts, or a class for expanded clones, and some rows have none.

abundance,d_gene,v_gene,j_gene,CDR3aa,CDR3nt
.,TRBD2,TRBV7-7,TRBJ2-5,CASSLSGGAKETQYF,TGTGCCAGCAGCTTAAGCGGGGGGGCCAAGGAGACCCAGTACTTC
.,.,TRBV6-2/TRBV6-3,TRBJ2-3,CASSYARGDTQYF,TGTGCCAGCAGTTACGCTCGGGGGGATACGCAGTATTTT
.,TRBD2,TRBV11-2,TRBJ2-2,CASSFGGSYTGELFF,TGTGCCAGCAGCTTCGGGGGGTCCTACACCGGGGAGCTGTTTTTT
once,TRBD1,TRBV6-1,TRBJ1-3,CASSEGQGADGNTIYF,TGTGCCAGCAGTGAGGGACAGGGGGCGGATGGAAACACCATATATTTT
.,TRBD1,TRBV7-2,TRBJ2-5,CASSPQDRGRETQYF,TGTGCCAGCAGCCCCCAAGACAGGGGAAGAGAGACCCAGTACTTC
.,.,TRBV7-6,TRBJ1-4,CASSLREFATNEKLFF,TGTGCCAGCAGCTTACGGGAATTTGCAACTAATGAAAAACTGTTTTTT
.,TRBD1,TRBV4-2,TRBJ1-2,CASSQTGQEGVNNYGYTF,TGTGCCAGCAGCCAAACGGGACAGGAGGGAGTCAATAACTATGGCTACACCTTC
once,TRBD2,TRBV7-2,TRBJ2-2,CASSSSGGVDTGELFF,TGTGCCAGCAGCTCTAGCGGGGGGGTCGACACCGGGGAGCTGTTTTTT
.,.,TRBV6-5,TRBJ2-3,CASRAAGTDTQYF,TGTGCCAGCAGAGCAGCGGGTACAGATACGCAGTATTTT
.,.,TRBV6-2/TRBV6-3,TRBJ1-1,CASSSILAAAFF,TGTGCCAGCAGTTCGATCTTAGCTGCGGCTTTCTTT
.,TRBD1,TRBV24-1,TRBJ1-5,CATSGTGADYSNQPQHF,TGTGCCACCAGTGGTACAGGGGCGGATTATAGCAATCAGCCCCAGCATTTT
.,TRBD1,TRBV6-6,TRBJ1-4,CASSFDRGDEKLFF,TGTGCCAGCAGTTTCGACAGGGGGGATGAAAAACTGTTTTTT
.,TRBD1,TRBV2,TRBJ1-6,CASSELAGGSPLHF,TGTGCCAGCAGTGAATTGGCAGGGGGCTCACCCCTCCACTTT
.,.,TRBV12-3/TRBV12-4,TRBJ2-1,CASSFDLRGEQFF,TGTGCCAGCAGTTTCGATCTGCGCGGTGAGCAGTTCTTC
.,TRBD1,TRBV7-3,TRBJ2-1,CASSLRRQGTRNEQFF,TGTGCCAGCAGCTTGAGGAGACAGGGCACCAGGAATGAGCAGTTCTTC
.,.,TRBV19,TRBJ1-2,CASGGRDLNYGYTF,TGTGCCAGTGGAGGGAGGGATTTAAACTATGGCTACACCTTC
.,TRBD1,TRBV12-3/TRBV12-4,TRBJ1-2,CASSDRGPYGYTF,TGTGCCAGCAGTGACAGGGGGCCATATGGCTACACCTTC
.,TRBD1,TRBV5-1,TRBJ1-1,CASSLEGAPEAFF,TGCGCCAGCAGCTTGGAGGGGGCGCCTGAAGCTTTCTTT
.,TRBD1,TRBV6-5,TRBJ1-2,CASSYGQGGGYTF,TGTGCCAGCAGTTACGGACAGGGAGGTGGCTACACCTTC
.,TRBD1,TRBV6-5,TRBJ1-5,CASSSTGQGSNQPQHF,TGTGCCAGCAGTTCAACGGGACAGGGTAGCAATCAGCCCCAGCATTTT
.,TRBD1,TRBV5-1,TRBJ2-1,CASQARRDRGLGEQFF,TGCGCCAGCCAGGCCCGCCGGGACAGGGGCTTAGGTGAGCAGTTCTTC
once,.,TRBV6-6,TRBJ2-1,CASTVGAGSLNEQFF,TGTGCCAGCACCGTGGGCGCGGGGTCACTTAATGAGCAGTTCTTC
once,.,TRBV29-1,TRBJ2-1,CSVESYNEQFF,TGCAGCGTTGAGAGTTACAATGAGCAGTTCTTC
few,TRBD1,TRBV2,TRBJ2-2,CASRNNRGNTGELFF,TGTGCCAGCAGAAATAACAGGGGGAACACCGGGGAGCTGTTTTTT
.,.,TRBV7-2,TRBJ2-1,CASSLYGYNEQFF,TGTGCCAGCAGCTTATACGGCTACAATGAGCAGTTCTTC
once,.,TRBV28,TRBJ2-7,CASTGGVPPYEQYF,TGTGCCAGCACTGGAGGGGTACCACCCTACGAGCAGTACTTC
.,.,TRBV6-5,TRBJ1-3,CASRGVLSGNTIYF,TGTGCCAGCCGGGGGGTCCTCTCTGGAAACACCATATATTTT
.,.,TRBV30,TRBJ1-1,CAWKLFLENTEAFF,TGTGCCTGGAAGCTTTTTTTAGAGAACACTGAAGCTTTCTTT
.,.,TRBV6-1,TRBJ2-5,CASSEVRPPENQYF,TGTGCCAGCAGTGAAGTGAGGCCACCGGAGAACCAGTACTTC
.,.,TRBV5-1,TRBJ1-1,CASSPRQVFNTEAFF,TGCGCCAGCAGCCCCCGCCAGGTCTTTAACACTGAAGCTTTCTTT
.,.,TRBV18,TRBJ1-2,CASSPSGGVNYGYTF,TGTGCCAGCTCACCCAGTGGAGGGGTCAACTATGGCTACACCTTC
.,.,TRBV30,TRBJ2-7,CAWRVALGGFHEQYF,TGTGCCTGGAGGGTGGCCCTCGGGGGATTCCACGAGCAGTACTTC
.,.,TRBV6-2/TRBV6-3,TRBJ2-3,CASSPLGVGTDTQYF,TGTGCCAGCAGCCCCTTGGGAGTGGGCACAGATACGCAGTATTTT
.,.,TRBV15,TRBJ2-1,CATSRRAAVTAGEQFF,TGTGCCACCAGCAGGAGGGCGGCGGTAACTGCCGGGGAGCAGTTCTTC
once,.,TRBV19,TRBJ1-1,CASSKRQDSTEAFF,TGTGCCAGTAGTAAAAGACAGGATTCCACTGAAGCTTTCTTT
.,.,TRBV19,TRBJ1-5,CASTPRRDQPQHF,TGTGCCAGTACCCCCCGGAGAGATCAGCCCCAGCATTTT
.,.,TRBV28,TRBJ1-5,CASSFFYTAHSNQPQHF,TGTGCCAGCAGTTTTTTCTATACAGCACATAGCAATCAGCCCCAGCATTTT
.,TRBD1,TRBV5-4,TRBJ1-3,CASSPGTETGNTIYF,TGTGCCAGCAGCCCCGGGACAGAAACTGGAAACACCATATATTTT
.,TRBD1,TRBV10-3,TRBJ2-3,CAINARDRGVDTQYF,TGTGCCATCAACGCTCGGGACAGGGGTGTGGATACGCAGTATTTT
.,.,TRBV30,TRBJ2-7,CAWSVGGAGEQYF,TGTGCCTGGAGTGTTGGGGGAGCGGGCGAGCAGTACTTC
.,.,TRBV6-2/TRBV6-3,TRBJ1-6,CASSKDSRNSPLHF,TGTGCCAGCAGTAAGGACAGCCGTAATTCACCCCTCCACTTT
.,.,TRBV5-1,TRBJ2-5,CASSSGLGYQETQYF,TGCGCCAGCAGCTCGGGACTGGGGTACCAAGAGACCCAGTACTTC